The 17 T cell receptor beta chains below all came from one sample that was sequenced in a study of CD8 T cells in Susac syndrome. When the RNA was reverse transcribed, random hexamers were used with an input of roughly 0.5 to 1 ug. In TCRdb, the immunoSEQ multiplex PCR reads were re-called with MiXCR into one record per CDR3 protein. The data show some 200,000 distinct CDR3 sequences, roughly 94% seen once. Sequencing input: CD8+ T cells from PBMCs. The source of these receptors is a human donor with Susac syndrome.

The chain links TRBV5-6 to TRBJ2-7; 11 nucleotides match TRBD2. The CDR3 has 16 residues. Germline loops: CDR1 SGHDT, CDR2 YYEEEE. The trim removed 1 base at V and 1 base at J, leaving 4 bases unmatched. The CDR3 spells CASSLLGLAASYEQYF. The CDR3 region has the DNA TGTGCCAGCAGCTTGTTGGGACTAGCGGCTTCCTACGAGCAGTACTTC.

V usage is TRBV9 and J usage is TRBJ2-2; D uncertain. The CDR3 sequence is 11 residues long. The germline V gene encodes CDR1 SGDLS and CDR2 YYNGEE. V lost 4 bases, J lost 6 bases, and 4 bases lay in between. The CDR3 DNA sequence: TGTGCCAGCAGCTCCTCCGGGGAGCTGTTTTTT. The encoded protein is CASSSSGELFF.

DNA for the CDR3: TGCAGCGCCGGCGACGGGAGCAATGAGCAGTTCTTC. Amino acid sequence: CSAGDGSNEQFF. The J gene is TRBJ2-1, the V gene TRBV29-1; D possibly corresponds to TRBD2 (6 bases). V lost 7 bases and J lost 6, with 13 bases in between. Germline V CDR1 and CDR2: SQVTM, ANQGSEA. CDR3 size: 12 residues.

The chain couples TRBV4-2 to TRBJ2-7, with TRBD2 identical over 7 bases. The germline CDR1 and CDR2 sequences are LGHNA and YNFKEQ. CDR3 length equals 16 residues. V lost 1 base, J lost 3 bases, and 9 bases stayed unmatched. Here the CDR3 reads CASSQVPGGRSYEQYF. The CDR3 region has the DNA TGTGCCAGCAGCCAAGTTCCGGGGGGTAGGAGCTACGAGCAGTACTTC.

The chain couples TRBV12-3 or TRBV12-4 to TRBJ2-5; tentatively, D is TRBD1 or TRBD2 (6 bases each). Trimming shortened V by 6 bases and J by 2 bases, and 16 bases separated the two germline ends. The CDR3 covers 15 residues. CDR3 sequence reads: CASSPVGAGQETQYF. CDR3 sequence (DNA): TGTGCCAGCAGCCCCGTGGGGGCGGGGCAAGAGACCCAGTACTTC.

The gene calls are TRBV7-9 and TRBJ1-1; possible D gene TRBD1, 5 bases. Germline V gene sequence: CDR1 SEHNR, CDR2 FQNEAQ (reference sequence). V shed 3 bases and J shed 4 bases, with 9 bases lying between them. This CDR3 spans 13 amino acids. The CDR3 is CASSLGEGTEAFF. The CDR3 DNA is TGTGCCAGCAGCTTGGGGGAGGGCACTGAAGCTTTCTTT. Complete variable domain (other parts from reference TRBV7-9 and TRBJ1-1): DTGVSQNPRHKITKRGQNVTFRCDPISEHNRLYWYRQTLGQGPEFLTYFQNEAQLEKSRLLSDRFSAERPKGSFSTLEIQRTEQGDSAMYLCASSLGEGTEAFFGQGTRLTVV.

CDR3 sequence: CASSLPRDRGGEQYF. The CDR3 DNA sequence: TGTGCCAGCAGTTTACCTCGGGACAGGGGGGGTGAGCAGTACTTC. This chain joins TRBV28 and TRBJ2-7; 11 positions match TRBD1. This CDR3 is 15 amino acids long. Germline CDR1 and CDR2: MDHEN and SYDVKM. After removal of 2 bases from V and 7 bases from J, the junction contained 7 bases not matched to a gene.

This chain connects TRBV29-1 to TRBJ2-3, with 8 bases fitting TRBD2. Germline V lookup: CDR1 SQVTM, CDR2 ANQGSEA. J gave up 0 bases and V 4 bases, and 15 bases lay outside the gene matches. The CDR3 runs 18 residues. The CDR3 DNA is TGCAGCGTTGGGGGGGTTGCGGGAGGCCTTTTGAGCACAGATACGCAGTATTTT. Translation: CSVGGVAGGLLSTDTQYF.

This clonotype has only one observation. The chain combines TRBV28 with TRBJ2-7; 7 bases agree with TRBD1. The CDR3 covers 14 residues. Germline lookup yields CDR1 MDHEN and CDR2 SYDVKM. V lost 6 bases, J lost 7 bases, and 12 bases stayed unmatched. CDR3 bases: TGTGCCAGCAGCCACTCGGACAGGTTGGGGGAGCAGTACTTC. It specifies CASSHSDRLGEQYF.

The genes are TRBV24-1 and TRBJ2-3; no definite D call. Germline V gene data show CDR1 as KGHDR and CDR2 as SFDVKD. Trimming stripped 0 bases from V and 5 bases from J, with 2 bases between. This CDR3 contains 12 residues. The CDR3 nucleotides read TGTGCCACCAGTGATTTGGTAGATACGCAGTATTTT. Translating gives CATSDLVDTQYF.

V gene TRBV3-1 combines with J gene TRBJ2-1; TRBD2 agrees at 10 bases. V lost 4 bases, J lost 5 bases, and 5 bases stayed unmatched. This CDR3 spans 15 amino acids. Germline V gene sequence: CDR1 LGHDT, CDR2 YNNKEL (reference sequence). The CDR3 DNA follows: TGTGCCAGCAGCCCCATCGGACTAGCGGACAATGAGCAGTTCTTC. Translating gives CASSPIGLADNEQFF.

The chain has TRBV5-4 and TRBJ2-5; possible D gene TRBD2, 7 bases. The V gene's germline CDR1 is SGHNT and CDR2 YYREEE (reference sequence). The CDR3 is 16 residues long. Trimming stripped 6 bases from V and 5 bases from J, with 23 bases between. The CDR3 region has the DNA TGTGCCAGCACCTGGGGAGGGGGTAGCTCGAGGGAGACCCAGTACTTC. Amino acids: CASTWGGGSSRETQYF. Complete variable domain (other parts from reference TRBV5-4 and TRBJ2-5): ETGVTQSPTHLIKTRGQQVTLRCSSQSGHNTVSWYQQALGQGPQFIFQYYREEENGRGNFPPRFSGLQFPNYSSELNVNALELDDSALYLCASTWGGGSSRETQYFGPGTRLLVL.

CDR3 DNA sequence: TGCAGCGCAACAGGGGGCGCGTCTGGAAACACCATATATTTT. It yields the protein CSATGGASGNTIYF. The chain has TRBV20-1 and TRBJ1-3; 9 bases map to TRBD1. This CDR3 contains 14 residues. Germline V gene sequence: CDR1 DFQATT, CDR2 SNEGSKA (reference sequence).

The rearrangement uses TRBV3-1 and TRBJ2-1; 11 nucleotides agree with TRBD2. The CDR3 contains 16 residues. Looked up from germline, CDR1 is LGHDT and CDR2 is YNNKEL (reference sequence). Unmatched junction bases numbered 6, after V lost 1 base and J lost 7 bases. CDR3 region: CASSQVFTSGRNEQFF. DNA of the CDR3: TGTGCCAGCAGCCAAGTTTTCACTAGCGGGAGAAATGAGCAGTTCTTC.

The CDR3 DNA sequence: TGCGCCAGCAGCCCCGAACCGGGGACAACTAATGAAAAACTGTTTTTT. Its protein product is CASSPEPGTTNEKLFF. J is TRBJ1-4 and V is TRBV5-1; D ambiguous. This CDR3 comprises 16 residues. The V end lost 4 bases, the J end lost 0 bases, and 13 bases lay between the germline ends. Germline lookup yields CDR1 SGHRS and CDR2 YFSETQ.

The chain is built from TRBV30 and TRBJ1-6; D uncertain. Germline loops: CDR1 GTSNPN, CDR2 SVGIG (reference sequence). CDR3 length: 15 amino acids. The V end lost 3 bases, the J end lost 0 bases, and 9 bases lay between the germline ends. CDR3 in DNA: TGTGCCTGGAGAGGTGGAAACTCCTATAATTCACCCCTCCACTTT. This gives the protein CAWRGGNSYNSPLHF.

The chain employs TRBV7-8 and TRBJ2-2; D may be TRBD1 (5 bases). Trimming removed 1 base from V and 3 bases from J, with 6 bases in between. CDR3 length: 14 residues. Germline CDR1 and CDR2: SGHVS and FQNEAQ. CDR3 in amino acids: CASSLEGYTGELFF. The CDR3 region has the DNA TGTGCCAGCAGCTTAGAGGGGTACACCGGGGAGCTGTTTTTT.